This entry lists 10 T cell receptor beta chains sequenced from one sample in a study of T cells after yellow fever vaccination. TCRdb passed the 5' RACE reads through MiXCR, listing each CDR3 protein once. The sample comprises a few hundred thousand distinct CDR3 sequences, 3.5% to 4.5% of which are singletons, and less than 20% rests with the top ten. Sequenced material: PBMCs, taken 15 days after the yellow fever booster vaccination. Receptor source: a young man who received the YFV17D yellow fever vaccine.

The CDR3 here is CATSDATGGNYGYTF. CDR3 in DNA: TGTGCCACCAGTGACGCGACAGGGGGGAACTATGGCTACACCTTC. The V and J genes are TRBV24-1 and TRBJ1-2, with 9 positions matching TRBD1. The CDR3 runs to 15 residues. Germline V gene sequence: CDR1 KGHDR, CDR2 SFDVKD. Unmatched junction bases numbered 4, after V lost 4 bases and J lost 2 bases.

The V and J genes are TRBV6-5 and TRBJ1-5; D gene uncertain. The CDR3 spans 12 residues. Trimming pared 7 bases from V and 3 bases from J, leaving 7 bases between. Germline V gene lookup returns CDR1 MNHEY and CDR2 SVGAGI. In DNA form, the CDR3 reads TGTGCCAGCAATGCCCCCAATCAGCCCCAGCATTTT. Translated, it gives CASNAPNQPQHF.

This clonotype was recorded at least ten times. The chain couples TRBV12-3 or TRBV12-4 to TRBJ1-1; D gene ambiguous. Trimming pared 3 bases from V and 4 bases from J, leaving 15 bases between. The CDR3 is 15 residues long. The CDR3 nucleotides are TGTGCCAGCAGTTTTTCAGCGGTTCGGAGCACTGAAGCTTTCTTT. Translating gives CASSFSAVRSTEAFF.

This clonotype was seen more than once but under ten times. The rearrangement uses TRBV10-3 and TRBJ1-2; D possibly corresponds to TRBD1 (5 bases). Between the trimmed V and J ends, which lost 8 bases and 7 bases, there was a span of 29 bases. CDR1 is ENHRY, CDR2 SYGVKD, per germline. The CDR3 spans 17 residues. CDR3 protein: CAISDHEGPSRARGYTF. DNA for the CDR3: TGTGCCATCTCGGACCACGAAGGGCCCTCCAGGGCACGTGGCTACACCTTC.

V and J are TRBV2 and TRBJ1-1; no firm D call. The V and J ends lost 5 bases and 2 bases respectively, with 15 bases between them. The CDR3 is 15 residues long. Germline V gene lookup returns CDR1 SNHLY and CDR2 FYNNEI. The CDR3 DNA sequence: TGTGCCAGCAGTCTAGAACTGGCTGCCAACACTGAAGCTTTCTTT. It codes for CASSLELAANTEAFF.

This chain joins TRBV4-1 and TRBJ2-1; tentative D call: TRBD1 (6 bases). CDR1 and CDR2 (germline): MGHRA, YSYEKL. Trimming shortened V by 1 base and J by 6 bases, and 16 bases separated the two germline ends. The CDR3 length is 16 residues. The CDR3 loop reads CASSQGGPGVRNEQFF. The CDR3 region has the DNA TGCGCCAGCAGCCAAGGTGGTCCAGGGGTGCGCAATGAGCAGTTCTTC.

About this clonotype itself: A much larger clone differs from this one at a single base, so this may be a read error. The V call is TRBV7-6, the J call TRBJ2-1; 11 nucleotides agree with TRBD2. Looked up from germline, CDR1 is SGHVS and CDR2 is FNYEAQ. CDR3 size: 16 residues. CDR3 nucleotides: TGTGCCAGCAGCTTAGCCCCTAGCGGGGGGTGGAATGAGCATTTCTTC. It codes for CASSLAPSGGWNEHFF.

This clonotype appeared a few times. The chain carries TRBV24-1 and TRBJ2-6, with no clear D. This CDR3 is built from 15 residues. Germline V gene lookup returns CDR1 KGHDR and CDR2 SFDVKD. Between the trimmed V and J ends, which lost 7 bases and 0 bases, there was a span of 9 bases. CDR3 loop: CATSSSFSGANVLTF. DNA of the CDR3: TGTGCCACCAGCAGTAGCTTCTCTGGGGCCAACGTCCTGACTTTC.

The chain couples TRBV20-1 to TRBJ2-2, with TRBD1 matching over 7 bases. After removal of 1 base from V and 1 base from J, the junction contained 6 bases not matched to a gene. This CDR3 spans 16 amino acids. Germline V gives CDR1 DFQATT, CDR2 SNEGSKA (reference sequence). In nucleotides, the CDR3 is TGCAGTGCTAGAGTGCGTAGGGGGCTGAACACCGGGGAGCTGTTTTTT. This sequence encodes CSARVRRGLNTGELFF.

At least ten counts were recorded for this clonotype. CDR3: CASSTAQATRQYF. Here the CDR3 DNA reads TGTGCCAGCAGTACGGCTCAGGCTACGAGGCAGTACTTC. V and J are TRBV12-3 or TRBV12-4 and TRBJ2-7; D remains unclear. The V end lost 5 bases, the J end lost 9 bases, and 17 bases lay between the germline ends. The CDR3 contains 13 residues.